This T cell receptor (beta chain) was observed in a study of memory CD4+ T cells and cytomegalovirus serostatus. The sort gate was single viable CD3+CD4+CD8-CD45RO+ cells for memory CD4+ T cells. Profiling relied on immunoSEQ multiplex PCR, and the TCRdb table lists in-frame clones only, not all of them. Among tens of thousands of clones listed, approximately 82% were seen once. CDR3 length: 13 residues. In germline, CDR1 is MNHEY, CDR2 SVGAGI. V was pared by 5 bases and J by 1 base, with 6 bases between. The material sequenced was memory CD4+ T cells from blood. The V gene is TRBV6-5, the J gene TRBJ2-1, with unresolved D. The clonotype was recovered from an adult in good health and CMV-seropositive. The chain's CDR3 is CASSLRSYNEQFF. In DNA form, the CDR3 reads TGTGCCAGCAGTCTGCGTTCCTACAATGAGCAGTTCTTC.